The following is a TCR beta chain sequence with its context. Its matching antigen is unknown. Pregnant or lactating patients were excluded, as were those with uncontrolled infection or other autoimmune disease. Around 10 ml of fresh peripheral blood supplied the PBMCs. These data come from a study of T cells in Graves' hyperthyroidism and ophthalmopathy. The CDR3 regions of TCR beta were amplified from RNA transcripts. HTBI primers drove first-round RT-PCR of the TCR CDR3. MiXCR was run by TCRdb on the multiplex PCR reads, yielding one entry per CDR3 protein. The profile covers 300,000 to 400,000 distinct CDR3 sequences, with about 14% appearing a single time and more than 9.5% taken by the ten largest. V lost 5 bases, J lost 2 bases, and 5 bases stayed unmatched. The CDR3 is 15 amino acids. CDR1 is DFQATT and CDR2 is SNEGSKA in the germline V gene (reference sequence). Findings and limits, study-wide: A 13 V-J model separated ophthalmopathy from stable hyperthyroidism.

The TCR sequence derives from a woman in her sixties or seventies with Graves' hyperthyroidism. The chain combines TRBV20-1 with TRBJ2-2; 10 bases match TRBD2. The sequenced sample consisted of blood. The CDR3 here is CSAHLAGDNTGELFF. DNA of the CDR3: TGCAGTGCTCACCTAGCGGGAGATAACACCGGGGAGCTGTTTTTT.